This passage covers 20 T cell receptor beta chains from one sample sequenced in a study of blood T cell repertoires in COVID-19. Method: immunoSEQ multiplex PCR; TCRdb's copy keeps in-frame clones and lacks some. Altogether roughly 310,000 clones are present, 75% to 90% being singletons, with the ten largest covering about 9.5%. The sequencing sample was made of PBMCs or T cells enriched from blood (not recorded which). The source is a woman aged 40 to 50 who had recovered from COVID-19.

The chain links TRBV7-2 to TRBJ2-7; TRBD2 agrees at 9 bases. The CDR3 is 14 amino acids. V lost 4 bases, J lost 4 bases, and 5 bases stayed unmatched. CDR1 and CDR2 from the germline V gene are SGHTA and FQGNSA. The CDR3 bases are TGTGCCAGCAGCTCATTAGCGGGGGCTTACGAGCAGTACTTC. It yields the protein CASSSLAGAYEQYF.

The chain links TRBV9 to TRBJ1-2; TRBD1 is a possible D gene (6 bases). Germline lookup yields CDR1 SGDLS and CDR2 YYNGEE. The V gene lost 3 bases and the J gene lost 7 bases, with 16 bases spanning the gap. There are 14 residues in the CDR3. The CDR3, as DNA: TGTGCCAGCAGCGGCGGAACAGGGATCTTTGGCTACACCTTC. Encoded protein: CASSGGTGIFGYTF. The variable domain in full, with the rest retrieved from reference TRBV9 and TRBJ1-2, is DSGVTQTPKHLITATGQRVTLRCSPRSGDLSVYWYQQSLDQGLQFLIQYYNGEERAKGNILERFSAQQFPDLHSELNLSSLELGDSALYFCASSGGTGIFGYTFGSGTRLTVV.

The chain has TRBV28 and TRBJ1-2; 9 nucleotides agree with TRBD1. The CDR3 covers 15 residues. Unmatched junction bases numbered 9, after V lost 5 bases and J lost 5 bases. CDR1 and CDR2 from the germline V gene are MDHEN and SYDVKM. CDR3 region: CASSPTGTGIYGYTF. The DNA of the CDR3 is TGTGCCAGCAGTCCCACCGGGACAGGGATATATGGCTACACCTTC.

The chain couples TRBV6-1 to TRBJ2-5, with a tentative D call TRBD2 (6 bases). The CDR3 extends over 18 amino acids. Germline assignment: CDR1 MNHNS and CDR2 SASEGT. Trimming stripped 2 bases from V and 1 base from J, with 20 bases between. The DNA for the CDR3 is TGTGCCAGCAGTGAACAGGGAGGTCTCTATTGGTTCCAAGAGACCCAGTACTTC. As protein: CASSEQGGLYWFQETQYF.

The chain links TRBV19 to TRBJ2-7, with D unresolved. CDR3 length equals 11 residues. CDR1 and CDR2 (germline): LNHDA, SQIVND (reference sequence). With 6 bases removed from V and 5 bases from J, the gap between germline ends came to 8 bases. The CDR3: CASRRADEQYF. Here the CDR3 DNA reads TGTGCCAGTAGACGAGCCGACGAGCAGTACTTC.

This clone occurred once. The V call is TRBV29-1, the J call TRBJ1-1; TRBD1 matches at 7 bases. V shed 6 bases, J shed 0 bases, and the junction held 1 base outside the gene matches. Germline values: CDR1 SQVTM, CDR2 ANQGSEA. The CDR3 has 12 residues. This chain's CDR3 is CSVGTVNTEAFF. DNA for the CDR3: TGCAGCGTAGGGACAGTGAACACTGAAGCTTTCTTT.

This sequence joins TRBV7-9 and TRBJ1-1; D not resolved. The CDR3 has 13 amino acids. The V end was cut by 5 bases, the J end by 8 bases, with 15 bases between. Germline V gives CDR1 SEHNR, CDR2 FQNEAQ (reference sequence). The CDR3 DNA is TGTGCCAGCAGCCATTGGTCGGGAATGGAAGCTTTCTTT. It is translated as CASSHWSGMEAFF.

The chain links TRBV11-2 to TRBJ2-2; 13 nucleotides agree with TRBD2. Germline CDR1 and CDR2: SGHAT and FQNNGV. This CDR3 spans 17 amino acids. V gave up 4 bases and J gave up 6 bases; unmatched junction bases: 8. CDR3 sequence: CASSSDGTSGKAGELFF. The CDR3 region has the DNA TGTGCCAGCAGCTCTGATGGGACTAGCGGGAAGGCCGGGGAGCTGTTTTTT. Using reference TRBV11-2 and TRBJ2-2 for the parts outside the CDR3, the full variable domain is EAGVAQSPRYKIIEKRQSVAFWCNPISGHATLYWYQQILGQGPKLLIQFQNNGVVDDSQLPKDRFSAERLKGVDSTLKIQPAKLEDSAVYLCASSSDGTSGKAGELFFGEGSRLTVL.

The rearrangement joins TRBV21-1 to TRBJ2-2; the table's D gene call, TRBD2, was not cross checked with the DNA. TRBV21-1 represents a pseudogene. The CDR3 loop spans 18 amino acids. CDR3 sequence reads: CASSKQRLAGGPGGELFF. In nucleotides, the CDR3 is TGTGCCAGCAGCAAGCAACGACTAGCGGGGGGGCCAGGCGGGGAGCTGTTTTTT.

This chain connects TRBV11-2 to TRBJ2-2; 7 bases align to TRBD1. V lost 7 bases to trimming and J lost 2 bases; unmatched junction nucleotides: 1. This CDR3 is built from 13 residues. CDR1 SGHAT and CDR2 FQNNGV come from the germline V gene. CDR3 nucleotide sequence: TGTGCCAGCAACAGGGGAAACACCGGGGAGCTGTTTTTT. Residues: CASNRGNTGELFF.

This clone showed up just once. V and J are TRBV27 and TRBJ1-2; a weak D match, TRBD1 (6 bases). Germline values: CDR1 MNHEY, CDR2 SMNVEV (reference sequence). The CDR3 is made up of 15 amino acids. Trimming removed 3 bases at V and 2 bases at J, with 13 bases between. The CDR3 nucleotides read TGTGCCAGCAGTTTCTTAGGGCAGGGGAACTATGGCTACACCTTC. Amino acids: CASSFLGQGNYGYTF.

V gene TRBV19 combines with J gene TRBJ2-2; 7 positions match TRBD1. The CDR3 runs to 15 residues. Germline values: CDR1 LNHDA, CDR2 SQIVND (reference sequence). V lost 3 bases, J lost 3 bases, and 4 bases stayed unmatched. The CDR3 coding sequence is TGTGCCAGTAGTATCTTGGACAGGCACACCGGGGAGCTGTTTTTT. Encoded protein: CASSILDRHTGELFF. Complete variable domain (other parts from reference TRBV19 and TRBJ2-2): DGGITQSPKYLFRKEGQNVTLSCEQNLNHDAMYWYRQDPGQGLRLIYYSQIVNDFQKGDIAEGYSVSREKKESFPLTVTSAQKNPTAFYLCASSILDRHTGELFFGEGSRLTVL.

The rearrangement uses TRBV3-1 (or the pseudogene TRBV3-2) and TRBJ1-3; no clear D gene. Germline V gene lookup returns CDR1 LGHDT and CDR2 YNNKEL (reference sequence). The ends were cut back, 1 base at V and 4 bases at J, with 14 bases in the middle. This CDR3 has 16 amino acids. CDR3 DNA sequence: TGTGCCAGCAGCCAAGCACTGCGGGGAACAGGAAACACCATATATTTT. This codes for CASSQALRGTGNTIYF.

The rearrangement uses TRBV7-8 and TRBJ1-2, with 9 bases that match TRBD1. Germline V gives CDR1 SGHVS, CDR2 FQNEAQ. Trimming removed 5 bases from V and 6 bases from J; junction bases left unmatched: 10. The CDR3 has 15 residues. The CDR3, as DNA: TGTGCCAGCAGCGTACAGGGGGCGAGGGTAAATGGCTACACCTTC. It encodes CASSVQGARVNGYTF.

V is TRBV11-2 and J is TRBJ1-6; D ambiguous. Trimming left V 1 base short and J 5 bases short, with 3 bases between. CDR3 length: 13 residues. CDR1 SGHAT and CDR2 FQNNGV come from the germline V gene. The CDR3 DNA reads as TGTGCCAGCAGCTTAGCAGATAATTCACCCCTCCACTTT. Protein: CASSLADNSPLHF.

In regard to this clone: An end of the junction differs from the germline gene, which may be a read error. The rearrangement uses TRBV29-1 and TRBJ2-5, with a tentative D call TRBD2 (6 bases). The CDR3 runs 16 residues. CDR1 and CDR2 (germline): SQVTM, ANQGSEA. The CDR3 coding sequence is TGCAGCGTTGAAGATATACGGGTTCGTTCGAGACGGGGGAAGGACTTC. This sequence encodes CSVEDIRVRSRRGKDF.

The CDR3 DNA reads TGTGCCAGCAGGTGGAGCGGGGGGCAGGAGACCCAGTACTTC. Protein sequence: CASRWSGGQETQYF. The rearrangement links TRBV2 to TRBJ2-5, with 9 bases matching TRBD2. This CDR3 has 14 residues. J lost 5 bases, V lost 6 bases, and 7 bases had no gene match. From germline, CDR1 is SNHLY and CDR2 FYNNEI. Full variable domain (outside the CDR3, taken from reference TRBV2 and TRBJ2-5): EPEVTQTPSHQVTQMGQEVILRCVPISNHLYFYWYRQILGQKVEFLVSFYNNEISEKSEIFDDQFSVERPDGSNFTLKIRSTKLEDSAMYFCASRWSGGQETQYFGPGTRLLVL.

In its sample, this clone was seen once. The rearrangement links TRBV14 to TRBJ1-5; 10 bases agree with TRBD1. V lost 4 bases to trimming and J lost 3 bases; unmatched junction nucleotides: 9. The V gene's germline CDR1 is SGHDN and CDR2 FVKESK. The CDR3 totals 17 residues. CDR3 in DNA: TGTGCCAGCAGCCGGAAAAGGGACAGGGGAAACAATCAGCCCCAGCATTTT. Its protein is CASSRKRDRGNNQPQHF.

The rearrangement links TRBV7-2 to TRBJ2-7, with TRBD2 identical over 12 bases. The CDR3 is made up of 14 amino acids. Looked up from germline, CDR1 is SGHTA and CDR2 is FQGNSA. V lost 5 bases, J lost 6 bases, and 5 bases stayed unmatched. The CDR3 reads CASSPTSGSREQYF. The CDR3 DNA reads TGTGCCAGCAGCCCGACTAGCGGGAGCCGCGAGCAGTACTTC. The full variable domain, in which reference TRBV7-2 and TRBJ2-7 provide the parts outside the CDR3, is GAGVSQSPSNKVTEKGKDVELRCDPISGHTALYWYRQSLGQGLEFLIYFQGNSAPDKSGLPSDRFSAERTGGSVSTLTIQRTQQEDSAVYLCASSPTSGSREQYFGPGTRLTVT.

The chain joins TRBV4-1 to TRBJ2-7, with D maybe TRBD2 (5 bases). The CDR3 extends over 14 amino acids. Deletions cut 1 base from V and 3 bases from J, with 10 bases between. Germline V gene lookup returns CDR1 MGHRA and CDR2 YSYEKL. The CDR3, as DNA: TGCGCCAGCAGCCAAGTCGGGCGGGTCTACGAGCAGTACTTC. This encodes CASSQVGRVYEQYF.